The 20 T cell receptor beta chains given below trace back to one sample, sequenced in a study of post-analysis software for immune sequencing data (dated by TCRdb to the mid-2010s). On the study overall, not on this receptor specifically: Patients showed significantly higher frequencies than controls for about 5 TRBV segments, among them TRBV5-6, TRBV5-1 and TRBV20-1.

These receptors' targets are unknown. To prepare the library, PCR was applied. Instrument on record: Illumina HiSeq 2500. To reduce PCR and sequencing biases, unique molecular identifiers were incorporated into the TCR beta cDNA libraries. TCRdb reran the public reads through fastp at Q25 and MiXCR, keeping productive beta chains. Rows with a matching CDR3 protein are joined into one entry that keeps the most common DNA and genes. The sample table contains hundreds of thousands of distinct CDR3 sequences; only one count was recorded for 25% to 30% of them. The top ten clones comprise around 0.56% of the sample. The sample was blood. The origin of the receptors is a girl aged 10-17 years with multiple sclerosis.

A single count supports this clonotype. The rearrangement links TRBV4-3 to TRBJ2-3, with a tentative D call TRBD2 (5 bases). This CDR3 has 18 amino acids. Germline CDR1 LGHNA, CDR2 YSLEER. Deletions cut 1 base from V and 0 bases from J, with 17 bases between. The CDR3 DNA sequence: TGCGCCAGCAGCCAAGGATCTCCCTTTGCGGGCAGCACAGATACGCAGTATTTT. Amino acid sequence: CASSQGSPFAGSTDTQYF.

There are a few counts of this clonotype. The rearrangement uses TRBV7-9 and TRBJ2-7; 7 bases fit TRBD2. J lost 2 bases, V lost 2 bases, and 12 bases had no gene match. The CDR3 runs to 17 residues. Germline lookup yields CDR1 SEHNR and CDR2 FQNEAQ (reference sequence). CDR3 nucleotides: TGTGCCAGCAGCTTACTCCTGTTGGGCGGGGGTACCTACGAGCAGTACTTC. Protein product: CASSLLLLGGGTYEQYF.

This clonotype was detected ten times or more. The rearrangement links TRBV7-2 to TRBJ2-7, with D unclear. CDR3 size: 12 residues. The germline CDR1 and CDR2 sequences are SGHTA and FQGNSA. The V end was cut by 7 bases, the J end by 0 bases, with 7 bases between. CDR3 coding DNA: TGTGCCAGCACCCTCCTCTCCTACGAGCAGTACTTC. This encodes CASTLLSYEQYF. Using reference TRBV7-2 and TRBJ2-7 for the parts outside the CDR3, the full variable domain is GAGVSQSPSNKVTEKGKDVELRCDPISGHTALYWYRQSLGQGLEFLIYFQGNSAPDKSGLPSDRFSAERTGGSVSTLTIQRTQQEDSAVYLCASTLLSYEQYFGPGTRLTVT.

This clonotype came up many times. This chain connects TRBV20-1 to TRBJ1-2, with 8 bases identical to TRBD1. The V gene end was trimmed by 0 bases and the J gene end by 1 base; junction bases not matched to a gene: 7. The CDR3 contains 16 residues. In germline, CDR1 is DFQATT, CDR2 SNEGSKA (reference sequence). The CDR3 coding sequence is TGCAGTGCTAGAGATTTAGTAACAGGGGGTAACTATGGCTACACCTTC. It yields the protein CSARDLVTGGNYGYTF.

This chain connects TRBV7-9 to TRBJ2-7; TRBD2 matches at 7 bases. This CDR3 is built from 14 residues. CDR1 is SEHNR, CDR2 FQNEAQ, per germline (reference sequence). The junction had 7 bases not matched to a gene; V was cut back by 5 bases and J by 3 bases. CDR3: CASSGSGAGYEQYF. The CDR3 DNA reads as TGTGCCAGCAGCGGGAGCGGGGCAGGCTACGAGCAGTACTTC.

V usage is TRBV28 and J usage is TRBJ2-3; D might be TRBD1 (5 bases). The CDR3 spans 13 residues. The V gene lost 11 bases and the J gene lost 0 bases, with 12 bases spanning the gap. The germline CDR1 and CDR2 sequences are MDHEN and SYDVKM. The CDR3 coding sequence is TGTGCCGTCCGTGGGGCTAGCACAGATACGCAGTATTTT. Translation gives CAVRGASTDTQYF.

CDR3 residues: CASTRTSGMDNEQFF. The CDR3 DNA reads as TGTGCCAGCACCAGGACTAGCGGGATGGACAATGAGCAGTTCTTC. The genes are TRBV2 and TRBJ2-1; 12 bases match TRBD2. The CDR3 consists of 15 residues. Germline V CDR1 and CDR2: SNHLY, FYNNEI. With 7 bases clipped from V and 5 bases from J, the junction kept 6 bases outside the gene matches.

This clonotype was found a few times. The chain links TRBV28 to TRBJ2-3; 7 nucleotides line up with TRBD1. The CDR3 length is 13 residues. The V gene end was trimmed by 5 bases and the J gene end by 9 bases; junction bases not matched to a gene: 8. Looked up from germline, CDR1 is MDHEN and CDR2 is SYDVKM. CDR3 DNA: TGTGCCAGCAGTCCGGACAGGAGAACAACGCAGTATTTT. Protein sequence: CASSPDRRTTQYF.

This chain connects TRBV20-1 to TRBJ1-2, with D perhaps TRBD1 (6 bases). The germline CDR1 and CDR2 sequences are DFQATT and SNEGSKA (reference sequence). Trimming left V 3 bases short and J 5 bases short, with 16 bases between. This CDR3 is 14 amino acids long. In DNA, the CDR3 is TGCAGTGCTAGGTTGGATAGGGGGGGGTATGGCTACACCTTC. Encoded protein: CSARLDRGGYGYTF.

The chain couples TRBV20-1 to TRBJ2-7; the match to TRBD1 covers 10 bases. Trimming took 6 bases from V and 1 from J; bases not matched to a gene: 9. Germline V CDR1 and CDR2: DFQATT, SNEGSKA (reference sequence). CDR3 length equals 15 residues. In DNA form, the CDR3 reads TGCAGTGCCGACAACGGACAGGGGGGATCCTACGAGCAGTACTTC. This translates into CSADNGQGGSYEQYF.

The rearrangement uses TRBV20-1 and TRBJ2-3, with 9 positions matching TRBD2. The CDR3 has 16 amino acids. Germline V gene sequence: CDR1 DFQATT, CDR2 SNEGSKA (reference sequence). V gave up 2 bases and J gave up 1 base; unmatched junction bases: 7. Here the CDR3 reads CSARPVAGVGTDTQYF. The CDR3 DNA is TGCAGTGCTAGACCCGTAGCGGGAGTAGGCACAGATACGCAGTATTTT.

The genes are TRBV6-2 or TRBV6-3 and TRBJ2-5; no clear D. The CDR3 consists of 16 residues. CDR1 is MNHEY and CDR2 is SVGEGT in the germline V gene. V dropped 0 bases and J dropped 0 bases, with 11 bases sitting between them. CDR3 protein: CASSYSRLLYQETQYF. As DNA, the CDR3 is TGTGCCAGCAGTTACTCGAGACTTTTGTACCAAGAGACCCAGTACTTC.

The chain couples TRBV9 to TRBJ2-5, with D possibly matching TRBD2 (5 bases). The CDR3 is 13 residues long. Trimming left V 3 bases short and J 0 bases short, with 6 bases between. From germline, CDR1 is SGDLS and CDR2 YYNGEE. The CDR3: CASSGGYQETQYF. Here the CDR3 DNA reads TGTGCCAGCAGCGGAGGGTACCAAGAGACCCAGTACTTC.

This sequence joins TRBV28 and TRBJ2-5; D is possibly TRBD1 (6 bases). The CDR3 sequence is 14 residues long. Germline CDR1 and CDR2: MDHEN and SYDVKM. With 9 bases removed from V and 2 bases from J, the gap between germline ends came to 16 bases. The CDR3 reads CARERKGTQETQYF. DNA for the CDR3: TGTGCCAGAGAAAGAAAGGGGACACAAGAGACCCAGTACTTC.

In its sample, this clonotype was seen a few times. This sequence joins TRBV29-1 and TRBJ2-1, with 9 nucleotides matching TRBD1. The V and J ends lost 3 bases and 3 bases, in that order; junction bases with no gene match: 9. CDR3 length: 16 amino acids. From germline, CDR1 is SQVTM and CDR2 ANQGSEA. CDR3 sequence (DNA): TGCAGCGTTGAGGGGGCCGACAGGGGGATCTACAATGAGCAGTTCTTC. Its translation: CSVEGADRGIYNEQFF.

This clonotype was seen only a few times. The CDR3 spells CSARGLEGTYNEQFF. CDR3 in DNA: TGCAGTGCTAGAGGCCTAGAGGGGACCTACAATGAGCAGTTCTTC. This chain joins TRBV20-1 and TRBJ2-1; D might be TRBD1 or TRBD2, each matching 5 bases. The CDR3 sequence is 15 residues long. V lost 1 base, J lost 2 bases, and 12 bases lay in between. From germline, CDR1 is DFQATT and CDR2 SNEGSKA (reference sequence).

J is TRBJ2-1 and V is TRBV15; 13 nucleotides agree with TRBD2. This CDR3 has 14 residues. The germline CDR1 and CDR2 sequences are LNHNV and YYDKDF (reference sequence). V was clipped by 6 bases and J by 6 bases; unmatched bases: 2. CDR3 DNA sequence: TGTGCCACCAGACTAGCGGGAGGGCTCAATGAGCAGTTCTTC. This codes for CATRLAGGLNEQFF.

The sample holds a few counts of this clonotype. The genes are TRBV29-1 and TRBJ1-1; TRBD1 is a possible D gene (5 bases). The CDR3 is 13 residues long. From germline, CDR1 is SQVTM and CDR2 ANQGSEA. The V gene lost 7 bases and the J gene lost 1 base, with 13 bases spanning the gap. CDR3 bases: TGCAGCGCCTCCGGGACGGAGAACACTGAAGCTTTCTTT. It codes for CSASGTENTEAFF.

On this clonotype itself: One end of the junction varies from germline; a read error may be responsible. The chain couples TRBV29-1 to TRBJ2-3; D uncertain. The CDR3 has 11 amino acids. CDR1 and CDR2 (germline): SQVTM, ANQGSEA. Written as DNA, the CDR3 is TGCAGCGGATTTCACACAGATACGCTGTATTTT. It translates to CSGFHTDTLYF.

This clonotype was counted between two and nine times. The V call is TRBV6-2 or TRBV6-3, the J call TRBJ2-3, with 9 bases fitting TRBD2. Germline lookup yields CDR1 MNHEY and CDR2 SVGEGT. The CDR3 length is 14 residues. Trimming removed 10 bases from V and 4 bases from J; junction bases left unmatched: 9. CDR3: CANRRAGGSDTQYF. The CDR3 region has the DNA TGTGCCAACAGAAGAGCGGGAGGATCAGATACGCAGTATTTT.